What follows are 32 T cell receptor beta chains derived from one specimen sequenced in a study of T cells after yellow fever vaccination. Each CDR3 protein gets one entry after TCRdb re-called the 5' RACE reads with MiXCR. The data show 450,000 to 550,000 distinct CDR3 sequences, 20% to 25% seen once. The sample in question was PBMCs, obtained approximately 20 days after the first yellow fever vaccination. The receptor set was obtained from a man in his late teens or twenties who received the YFV17D yellow fever vaccine.

This clonotype was seen a few times. The rearrangement uses TRBV3-1 and TRBJ2-3; 7 bases are a match to TRBD2. CDR3 length equals 14 residues. The V segment lost 6 bases and the J segment 4 bases; nucleotides outside the gene matches: 7. Germline V gene sequence: CDR1 LGHDT, CDR2 YNNKEL (reference sequence). The CDR3 DNA reads as TGTGCCAGCAGAAGGGACTATTCCTCAGATACGCAGTATTTT. Amino acids: CASRRDYSSDTQYF.

J is TRBJ2-2 and V is TRBV6-5, with D hard to call. CDR3 length: 15 amino acids. V lost 2 bases to trimming and J lost 6 bases, with 13 bases between them. The V gene's germline CDR1 is MNHEY and CDR2 SVGAGI. CDR3 in DNA: TGTGCCAGCAGTTACGAGAGCTATCACCCCGGGGAGCTGTTTTTT. It codes for CASSYESYHPGELFF.

V usage is TRBV7-6 and J usage is TRBJ2-1; TRBD2 might be the D (7 bases). Germline lookup yields CDR1 SGHVS and CDR2 FNYEAQ. V lost 1 base to trimming and J lost 13 bases, with 11 bases between them. The CDR3 consists of 12 residues. DNA of the CDR3: TGTGCCAGCAGCTTAGACGGGGGGCCTCAGTTCTTC. Its protein is CASSLDGGPQFF.

This clonotype was picked up a small number of times. The chain has TRBV6-6 and TRBJ2-2; TRBD2 aligns across 8 bases. Germline values: CDR1 MNHNY, CDR2 SVGAGI (reference sequence). The CDR3 runs 12 residues. The CDR3 DNA reads as TGTCAAACGGCGGGGGGCACCGGGGAGCTGTTTTTT. As protein: CQTAGGTGELFF.

A few counts support this clonotype. The V gene is TRBV30, the J gene TRBJ1-2; maybe TRBD1 (6 bases). CDR3 length: 11 amino acids. Germline-derived CDR1 and CDR2 are GTSNPN and SVGIG (reference sequence). Between the trimmed V and J ends, which lost 3 bases and 7 bases, there was a span of 9 bases. The CDR3 coding sequence is TGTGCCTGGAGAAGGACAGCTGGCTACACCTTC. This gives the protein CAWRRTAGYTF.

This rearrangement joins TRBV5-1 to TRBJ2-5; 7 bases line up with TRBD1. CDR1 and CDR2 (germline): SGHRS, YFSETQ. The CDR3 contains 16 residues. J gave up 1 base and V 0 bases, and 6 bases lay outside the gene matches. This CDR3 is CASSLGLGTVQETQYF. The CDR3 nucleotides read TGCGCCAGCAGCTTGGGCCTTGGGACAGTCCAAGAGACCCAGTACTTC.

The chain recombines TRBV6-2 or TRBV6-3 with TRBJ2-7, with 8 bases fitting TRBD1. J lost 2 bases, V lost 8 bases, and 17 bases had no gene match. The germline CDR1 and CDR2 sequences are MNHEY and SVGEGT. The CDR3 consists of 17 residues. The chain's CDR3 is CASGMDRAPRYTYEQYV. Here the CDR3 DNA reads TGTGCCAGCGGGATGGACAGGGCCCCGAGGTACACCTACGAGCAGTACGTC.

CDR3 in amino acids: CATSALGLAGGHQETQYF. Here the CDR3 DNA reads TGTGCCACCAGTGCCCTGGGACTAGCGGGGGGCCACCAAGAGACCCAGTACTTC. The chain is built from TRBV24-1 and TRBJ2-5; the match to TRBD2 covers 15 bases. The CDR3 extends over 18 amino acids. CDR1 is KGHDR and CDR2 is SFDVKD in the germline V gene. With 5 bases clipped from V and 0 bases from J, the junction kept 6 bases outside the gene matches.

There are a few counts of this clonotype. This chain links TRBV10-3 with TRBJ1-1, with a weak D call TRBD1 (5 bases). V gave up 7 bases and J gave up 1 base, with 16 bases separating them. CDR1 ENHRY and CDR2 SYGVKD come from the germline V gene. The CDR3 has 15 residues. In DNA form, the CDR3 reads TGTGCCATCACACAGTTCGGGGGAACGAACACTGAAGCTTTCTTT. Translated, it gives CAITQFGGTNTEAFF.

The chain links TRBV6-1 to TRBJ2-3, with D possibly called TRBD1 or TRBD2 (5 bases each). V lost 8 bases and J 0 bases, leaving 18 bases between the germline ends. CDR3 length: 16 amino acids. Germline lookup yields CDR1 MNHNS and CDR2 SASEGT. CDR3 protein: CASSRWGTSSTDTQYF. CDR3 nucleotide sequence: TGTGCCAGCTCCAGATGGGGGACCTCTAGCACAGATACGCAGTATTTT.

J is TRBJ1-2 and V is TRBV6-5, with 9 positions matching TRBD1. V gave up 1 base and J gave up 0 bases; unmatched junction bases: 12. The CDR3 consists of 19 residues. The V gene's germline CDR1 is MNHEY and CDR2 SVGAGI. Here the CDR3 reads CASSYFFWTGEEANYGYTF. Here the CDR3 DNA reads TGTGCCAGCAGTTACTTCTTCTGGACAGGGGAGGAAGCTAACTATGGCTACACCTTC.

This clonotype appeared many times. This chain joins TRBV20-1 and TRBJ1-6; TRBD1 matches 10 bases. The CDR3 spans 14 residues. Germline loops: CDR1 DFQATT, CDR2 SNEGSKA (reference sequence). Unmatched junction bases numbered 0, after V lost 3 bases and J lost 4 bases. The CDR3 sequence is CSARGQGYNSPLHF. Written as DNA, the CDR3 is TGCAGTGCTAGGGGACAGGGGTATAATTCACCCCTCCACTTT.

The rearrangement links TRBV3-1 to TRBJ2-5; 15 bases line up with TRBD2. V shed 6 bases and J 9 bases; nucleotides not matched to a gene: 5. Germline V CDR1 and CDR2: LGHDT, YNNKEL (reference sequence). The CDR3 has 14 residues. CDR3 DNA: TGTGCCAGCAGGGGGACTAGCGGGGGGTCCTCCCAGTACTTC. This gives the protein CASRGTSGGSSQYF.

DNA for the CDR3: TGCAGTGCTAGAGATGGCGGGAGGGTCTATAGCAATCAGCCCCAGCATTTT. Translation gives CSARDGGRVYSNQPQHF. The V and J genes are TRBV20-1 and TRBJ1-5, with D unresolved. The CDR3 totals 17 residues. Trimming removed 0 bases at V and 0 bases at J, with 15 bases between. CDR1 is DFQATT, CDR2 SNEGSKA, per germline (reference sequence).

A few counts support this clonotype. The chain recombines TRBV18 with TRBJ2-7, with D perhaps TRBD1 or TRBD2 (5 bases each). Germline V gene lookup returns CDR1 KGHSH and CDR2 LQKENI. CDR3 size: 13 residues. Trimming cost V 3 bases and J 6 bases, with 12 bases left between them. CDR3 in amino acids: CASSPREGSEQYF. CDR3 in DNA: TGTGCCAGCTCACCCCGTGAGGGGAGCGAGCAGTACTTC.

This clonotype was counted between two and nine times. V is TRBV27 and J is TRBJ2-1; D is unclear. Per the germline V gene, CDR1 is MNHEY and CDR2 is SMNVEV (reference sequence). This CDR3 is 14 amino acids long. Trimming left V 1 base short and J 5 bases short, with 9 bases between. The chain's CDR3 is CASSLLGSDNEQFF. CDR3 in DNA: TGTGCCAGCAGTTTATTAGGATCGGACAATGAGCAGTTCTTC.

The rearrangement uses TRBV29-1 and TRBJ2-7; D is perhaps TRBD1 or TRBD2 (5 bases each). Trimming took 3 bases from V and 7 from J, leaving 10 bases between them. The CDR3 loop spans 11 amino acids. The germline V gene has CDR1 SQVTM and CDR2 ANQGSEA. In nucleotides, the CDR3 is TGCAGCGTTGAGAGATGGGGGGAGCAGTACTTC. Translation: CSVERWGEQYF.

CDR3 sequence reads: CSARRGGREQYV. The CDR3, as DNA: TGCAGTGCTAGACGGGGGGGCCGCGAGCAGTACGTC. The chain couples TRBV20-1 to TRBJ2-7; 8 bases are shared with TRBD2. J lost 6 bases, V lost 2 bases, and 3 bases had no gene match. CDR1 DFQATT and CDR2 SNEGSKA come from the germline V gene (reference sequence). CDR3 size: 12 residues.

V gene TRBV9 combines with J gene TRBJ2-1; 10 bases are shared with TRBD1. The CDR3 runs to 19 residues. V was clipped by 3 bases and J by 0 bases; unmatched bases: 12. Looked up from germline, CDR1 is SGDLS and CDR2 is YYNGEE. The CDR3 loop is CASSGAAGTGVYSYNEQFF. The DNA of the CDR3 is TGTGCCAGCAGCGGGGCGGCCGGGACAGGGGTTTACTCCTACAATGAGCAGTTCTTC.

The CDR3 reads CASSYRLTNSPLHF. The CDR3 DNA reads as TGTGCCAGCAGTTACCGGCTAACCAATTCACCCCTCCACTTT. The J gene is TRBJ1-6, the V gene TRBV6-5; the D is unclear. The CDR3 contains 14 residues. Per the germline V gene, CDR1 is MNHEY and CDR2 is SVGAGI. V gave up 2 bases and J gave up 7 bases, with 9 bases separating them.

The chain couples TRBV29-1 to TRBJ2-7; D not certain. The CDR3 extends over 8 amino acids. With 3 bases removed from V and 6 bases from J, the gap between germline ends came to 0 bases. CDR1 and CDR2 (germline): SQVTM, ANQGSEA. The CDR3 protein is CSVDEQYF. In DNA, the CDR3 is TGCAGCGTTGACGAGCAGTACTTC.

The gene calls are TRBV5-1 and TRBJ2-5; tentative D call: TRBD1 (6 bases). The CDR3 spans 15 residues. Germline assignment: CDR1 SGHRS and CDR2 YFSETQ. Between the trimmed V and J ends, which lost 0 bases and 6 bases, there was a span of 15 bases. The CDR3 DNA reads TGCGCCAGCAGCTTGGCCCTAGAGACAGGAAAGACCCAGTACTTC. Its translation is CASSLALETGKTQYF.

This chain uses TRBV5-1 with TRBJ2-5, with TRBD1 identical over 7 bases. The V gene's germline CDR1 is SGHRS and CDR2 YFSETQ. The CDR3 is 16 residues long. V lost 3 bases, J lost 2 bases, and 10 bases stayed unmatched. The CDR3 spells CASSYIGGQLQETQYF. The CDR3 coding sequence is TGCGCCAGCAGCTATATAGGGGGACAGCTTCAAGAGACCCAGTACTTC.

This clonotype has at least ten counts. The rearrangement links TRBV12-3 or TRBV12-4 to TRBJ1-1; TRBD1 might be the D (5 bases). CDR3 size: 15 residues. V was shortened by 10 bases and J by 4 bases, with 22 bases between the two germline ends. The CDR3 DNA reads TGTGCCATCGCTTCGGGGCTGGTCCCCCTCACTGAAGCTTTCTTT. Translated: CAIASGLVPLTEAFF.

The rearrangement joins TRBV20-1 to TRBJ1-2; D gene unclear. The length of the CDR3 is 12 residues. V gave up 0 bases and J gave up 4 bases, with 6 bases separating them. Germline assignment: CDR1 DFQATT and CDR2 SNEGSKA (reference sequence). Written as DNA, the CDR3 is TGCAGTGCTAGAGAGATTCTCTATGGCTACACCTTC. The encoded protein is CSAREILYGYTF.

This clonotype was picked up a small number of times. This chain joins TRBV5-1 and TRBJ2-2; D ambiguous. Trimming cost V 3 bases and J 2 bases, with 17 bases left between them. The germline V gene has CDR1 SGHRS and CDR2 YFSETQ. CDR3 length: 17 amino acids. The CDR3 loop is CASSSPTLYPNTGELFF. The CDR3 coding sequence is TGCGCCAGCAGCTCGCCCACCCTATATCCTAACACCGGGGAGCTGTTTTTT.

This clonotype was recorded many times. V gene TRBV7-6 combines with J gene TRBJ2-3, with 10 bases lining up with TRBD2. CDR3 length equals 17 residues. V was clipped by 2 bases and J by 4 bases; unmatched bases: 9. Germline V gene data show CDR1 as SGHVS and CDR2 as FNYEAQ. The CDR3 DNA reads as TGTGCCAGCAGCTTATACACGGGACTAGCGATCGCAGATACGCAGTATTTT. Translated, it gives CASSLYTGLAIADTQYF.

The rearrangement uses TRBV10-3 and TRBJ2-3; TRBD2 matches at 8 bases. This CDR3 spans 15 amino acids. The V and J ends lost 6 bases and 2 bases, in that order; junction bases with no gene match: 7. Germline-derived CDR1 and CDR2 are ENHRY and SYGVKD. The CDR3 spells CAISLSGGDTDTQYF. CDR3 sequence (DNA): TGTGCCATCAGCTTAAGCGGGGGAGACACAGATACGCAGTATTTT.

A few counts support this clonotype. The V and J genes are TRBV11-2 and TRBJ1-4; tentatively, D is TRBD1 (5 bases). The CDR3 has 17 residues. V lost 7 bases and J lost 7, with 25 bases in between. Germline lookup yields CDR1 SGHAT and CDR2 FQNNGV. The CDR3 DNA sequence: TGTGCCAGCACCCCAGACGTTTGGGGGGAGGTTACTGAAAAACTGTTTTTT. This encodes CASTPDVWGEVTEKLFF.

This chain links TRBV9 with TRBJ2-4; 7 bases map to TRBD2. This CDR3 is 19 amino acids long. Germline CDR1 and CDR2: SGDLS and YYNGEE. V shed 3 bases, J shed 0 bases, and the junction held 15 bases outside the gene matches. This chain's CDR3 is CASSAGASGSSLAKNIQYF. The CDR3 nucleotides read TGTGCCAGCAGCGCCGGGGCTAGCGGATCATCTCTAGCCAAAAACATTCAGTACTTC. The variable domain in full, with the rest retrieved from reference TRBV9 and TRBJ2-4, is DSGVTQTPKHLITATGQRVTLRCSPRSGDLSVYWYQQSLDQGLQFLIQYYNGEERAKGNILERFSAQQFPDLHSELNLSSLELGDSALYFCASSAGASGSSLAKNIQYFGAGTRLSVL.

There are a few counts of this clonotype. The rearrangement links TRBV12-3 or TRBV12-4 to TRBJ1-1, with D perhaps TRBD1 (6 bases). V gave up 6 bases and J gave up 3 bases, with 17 bases separating them. This CDR3 contains 15 residues. The CDR3 reads CASSLRDTRDTEAFF. CDR3 in DNA: TGTGCCAGCAGCCTTCGGGACACACGGGACACTGAAGCTTTCTTT.

The J gene is TRBJ1-1, the V gene TRBV2; D remains unclear. The V gene lost 7 bases and the J gene lost 7 bases, with 16 bases spanning the gap. Per germline, CDR1 SNHLY and CDR2 FYNNEI. The CDR3 totals 13 residues. The CDR3 DNA sequence: TGTGCCAGCACCTCGCAAGGGCGGGGTGAAGCTTTCTTT. This encodes CASTSQGRGEAFF.